This entry lists 22 T cell receptor beta chains sequenced from one sample in a study of blood T cells in healthy people across ages. Sample-barcoded 5' priming and a J-beta primer mix drove a second PCR of roughly 7 to 11 cycles. TCRdb re-derived calls from the 5' RACE reads in MiXCR, one entry per CDR3 protein. The sample includes about 1,000,000 distinct CDR3 sequences, 40% to 55% seen only once; the top ten take 15% to 20%. The sample was blood. The origin of the receptors is a woman aged 55 to 70 in good health.

The table lists this clonotype with many counts. This chain joins TRBV7-2 and TRBJ2-5; 16 bases match TRBD2. V trimming: 5 bases; J trimming: 3 bases; junction bases outside the gene matches: 9. The germline gives CDR1 SGHTA, CDR2 FQGNSA. The CDR3 runs to 18 residues. CDR3 nucleotide sequence: TGTGCCAGCAGCCACTCCGCTGGGACTAGCGGGAGGGAAGAGACCCAGTACTTC. Amino acid sequence: CASSHSAGTSGREETQYF.

This clonotype was counted only a few times. The genes are TRBV7-2 and TRBJ2-1; D is unclear. Germline CDR1 is SGHTA and CDR2 is FQGNSA. The CDR3 contains 14 residues. The V end was cut by 8 bases, the J end by 3 bases, with 14 bases between. CDR3: CASRFGVGYNEQFF. DNA for the CDR3: TGTGCCAGCCGGTTCGGAGTGGGCTACAATGAGCAGTTCTTC. Together with reference TRBV7-2 and TRBJ2-1, the CDR3 gives the full variable domain: GAGVSQSPSNKVTEKGKDVELRCDPISGHTALYWYRQSLGQGLEFLIYFQGNSAPDKSGLPSDRFSAERTGGSVSTLTIQRTQQEDSAVYLCASRFGVGYNEQFFGPGTRLTVL.

The V call is TRBV12-3 or TRBV12-4, the J call TRBJ2-5, with D maybe TRBD2 (6 bases). This CDR3 has 14 residues. Between the trimmed V and J ends, which lost 1 base and 5 bases, there was a span of 11 bases. CDR3 DNA: TGTGCCAGCAGTTTAGTGGCGGGGCGGGAGACCCAGTACTTC. Translating gives CASSLVAGRETQYF.

This clonotype was seen a handful of times. The chain carries TRBV29-1 and TRBJ2-1, with 7 bases fitting TRBD2. The CDR3 covers 14 residues. Unmatched junction bases numbered 11, after V lost 7 bases and J lost 5 bases. Per germline, CDR1 SQVTM and CDR2 ANQGSEA. The CDR3 spells CSAPAGYGDNEQFF. The CDR3 DNA is TGCAGCGCCCCAGCGGGGTATGGGGACAATGAGCAGTTCTTC.

This clonotype was seen more than once but under ten times. The chain employs TRBV6-5 and TRBJ2-7, with D hard to call. Germline V gives CDR1 MNHEY, CDR2 SVGAGI. The CDR3 covers 16 residues. Trimming shortened V by 6 bases and J by 3 bases, and 21 bases separated the two germline ends. The CDR3 is CASSESPTGFYYEQYF. The DNA for the CDR3 is TGTGCCAGCAGCGAGAGCCCGACCGGGTTCTACTACGAGCAGTACTTC.

This chain links TRBV28 with TRBJ2-7; perhaps D is TRBD1 or TRBD2 (5 bases each). This CDR3 is built from 14 residues. The germline CDR1 and CDR2 sequences are MDHEN and SYDVKM. The V end was cut by 6 bases, the J end by 2 bases, with 14 bases between. The CDR3 nucleotides read TGTGCCAGCAGGGACGGGGTGGGGCCCTACGAGCAGTACTTC. This translates into CASRDGVGPYEQYF.

This chain joins TRBV6-2 or TRBV6-3 and TRBJ2-1; 9 nucleotides agree with TRBD1. This CDR3 region has 15 residues. The germline V gene has CDR1 MNHEY and CDR2 SVGEGT. The CDR3 bases are TGTACCAACAGTTACTCACAGGGGGCGGGTAATGAGCAGTTCTTC. This gives the protein CTNSYSQGAGNEQFF.

J is TRBJ2-1 and V is TRBV12-3 or TRBV12-4, with 10 nucleotides matching TRBD2. After removal of 6 bases from V and 12 bases from J, the junction contained 26 bases not matched to a gene. The CDR3 totals 19 residues. CDR3 amino acids: CASSRVRGGAGGPSHGQFF. For the CDR3, the DNA is TGTGCCAGCAGCCGCGTGAGGGGTGGAGCGGGAGGGCCTTCCCATGGGCAGTTCTTC.

The DNA of the CDR3 is TGCAGTGCTAACGGGGGGGCAAACATTCAGTACTTC. Translated: CSANGGANIQYF. The chain has TRBV20-1 and TRBJ2-4; 8 bases line up with TRBD2. Germline V gene lookup returns CDR1 DFQATT and CDR2 SNEGSKA (reference sequence). The CDR3 sequence is 12 residues long. Trimming removed 4 bases from V and 6 bases from J; junction bases left unmatched: 2.

This clonotype has more than one count but fewer than ten. The chain uses TRBV7-9 and TRBJ2-7; D may be TRBD1 (5 bases). From germline, CDR1 is SEHNR and CDR2 FQNEAQ (reference sequence). Trimming left V 2 bases short and J 2 bases short, with 16 bases between. The CDR3 has 16 amino acids. Written as DNA, the CDR3 is TGTGCCAGCAGCTTATCGGTGGGGCTTACCCCCTACGAGCAGTACTTC. It yields the protein CASSLSVGLTPYEQYF.

This chain joins TRBV12-3 or TRBV12-4 and TRBJ2-2, with 9 bases aligning to TRBD2. V shed 6 bases, J shed 3 bases, and the junction held 5 bases outside the gene matches. CDR3 length: 15 amino acids. CDR3 residues: CASRLTSGDTGELFF. The CDR3 DNA sequence: TGTGCCAGCAGGCTGACTAGCGGTGACACCGGGGAGCTGTTTTTT.

The chain uses TRBV27 and TRBJ1-1; possibly TRBD1 for D (6 bases). In germline, CDR1 is MNHEY, CDR2 SMNVEV (reference sequence). V lost 3 bases and J 3 bases, leaving 8 bases between the germline ends. The CDR3 contains 13 residues. CDR3 in DNA: TGTGCCAGCAGTTTCAGGGGTTACACTGAAGCTTTCTTT. This translates into CASSFRGYTEAFF.

This CDR3 is CSARIRGQYLNEQFF. The CDR3 DNA reads as TGCAGTGCGAGGATCCGGGGCCAGTACCTCAATGAGCAGTTCTTC. The rearrangement joins TRBV20-1 to TRBJ2-1; D possibly uses TRBD1 or TRBD2 (5 bases each). The CDR3 is 15 amino acids. The germline V gene encodes CDR1 DFQATT and CDR2 SNEGSKA (reference sequence). The germline V and J ends were trimmed by 6 bases and 6 bases, with 21 bases remaining between them.

As to this clonotype: Its ends do not fully match the called genes, so a read error is possible. V gene TRBV7-8 combines with J gene TRBJ2-1; unclear D gene. CDR1 is SGHVS and CDR2 is FQNEAQ in the germline V gene. The CDR3 has 14 residues. The CDR3 is CASSLRLEFNERFF. The CDR3, as DNA: TGTGCCAGCAGCTTACGGCTGGAGTTCAATGAGCGGTTCTTC.

The genes are TRBV7-2 and TRBJ2-4; 12 bases fit TRBD2. The J call is in doubt because the DNA end fits TRBJ2-7 better. Germline CDR1 and CDR2: SGHTA and FQGNSA. This CDR3 has 18 amino acids. CDR3 nucleotides: TGTGCCAGCAGCTTAGGGCTAGCGGGGGGGCAAGTTCAATACGAGCAGTACTTC. It encodes CASSLGLAGGQVQYEQYF.

The chain uses TRBV20-1 and TRBJ2-3; D might be TRBD2 (5 bases). The CDR3 has 12 residues. Germline V CDR1 and CDR2: DFQATT, SNEGSKA (reference sequence). Trimming removed 5 bases at V and 9 bases at J, with 15 bases between. The CDR3 DNA is TGCAGTGCTCGGACGGTGGGGAGAACGCAGTATTTT. Its translation is CSARTVGRTQYF.

The J gene is TRBJ2-1, the V gene TRBV20-1, with D uncertain. Trimming cost V 7 bases and J 10 bases, with 17 bases left between them. Looked up from germline, CDR1 is DFQATT and CDR2 is SNEGSKA (reference sequence). The CDR3 runs 12 residues. CDR3 DNA sequence: TGCAGTGTTATTACTGTGGGTCGAGAGCAGTTCTTC. Its translation is CSVITVGREQFF.

This clonotype was counted between two and nine times. V gene TRBV24-1 combines with J gene TRBJ2-6, with D unclear. The CDR3 runs 15 residues. Germline V gene data show CDR1 as KGHDR and CDR2 as SFDVKD. The germline V and J ends were trimmed by 6 bases and 2 bases, with 10 bases remaining between them. CDR3 protein: CATSSPIPGANVLTF. CDR3 nucleotide sequence: TGTGCCACCAGTTCACCCATCCCTGGGGCCAACGTCCTGACTTTC.

This clonotype appeared a few times. The chain joins TRBV12-3 or TRBV12-4 to TRBJ1-1, with no clear D. Trimming removed 3 bases at V and 7 bases at J, with 6 bases between. The CDR3 runs 11 residues. CDR3 sequence reads: CASSLMNEAFF. The CDR3 bases are TGTGCCAGCAGTTTGATGAATGAAGCTTTCTTT.

This chain joins TRBV10-3 and TRBJ2-3, with 15 nucleotides matching TRBD2. CDR1 is ENHRY, CDR2 SYGVKD, per germline. CDR3 length equals 18 residues. Trimming cost V 6 bases and J 0 bases; bases outside gene matches: 7. The CDR3 DNA reads as TGTGCCATCAGATCGGGACTAGCGGGAGGCCTTAGCACAGATACGCAGTATTTT. This codes for CAIRSGLAGGLSTDTQYF.

The rearrangement joins TRBV5-1 to TRBJ2-7, with a possible D match to TRBD1 (6 bases). Per germline, CDR1 SGHRS and CDR2 YFSETQ. The CDR3 extends over 15 amino acids. V shed 1 base and J shed 7 bases, with 18 bases lying between them. The CDR3: CASSLLRQDTGEQYF. CDR3 DNA sequence: TGCGCCAGCAGCTTGCTTCGACAGGACACCGGGGAGCAGTACTTC. Filled out from reference TRBV5-1 and TRBJ2-7, the complete variable domain reads KAGVTQTPRYLIKTRGQQVTLSCSPISGHRSVSWYQQTPGQGLQFLFEYFSETQRNKGNFPGRFSGRQFSNSRSEMNVSTLELGDSALYLCASSLLRQDTGEQYFGPGTRLTVT.

The chain combines TRBV7-2 with TRBJ2-2; D ambiguous. V gave up 5 bases and J gave up 4 bases, with 11 bases separating them. The CDR3 is made up of 14 amino acids. Per germline, CDR1 SGHTA and CDR2 FQGNSA. This CDR3 reads CASSLIAPTGELFF. Written as DNA, the CDR3 is TGTGCCAGCAGCCTAATAGCTCCCACCGGGGAGCTGTTTTTT.